This TCR beta chain was recovered during a study of shared clonotypes between healthy human individuals. General study findings and limits: Read depth was anticipated to influence clonotype sharing among donors.

V was trimmed by 0 bases and J by 1 base, leaving 7 bases between them. The germline CDR1 and CDR2 sequences are LNHNV and YYDKDF (reference sequence). This CDR3 has 14 amino acids. In regard to this clone: Its antigen remains unknown.

Measured with immunoSEQ multiplex PCR; TCRdb has only the in-frame clones, and not every one. The sample lists about half a million clones; over 75% were seen once. Caucasian adults residing in Nashville, Tennessee made up all the donors. V is TRBV15 and J is TRBJ2-7; the D is unclear. This receptor was obtained from a woman in her thirties or forties in good health. Some clones in this sample may be carry-over from other donors' samples. Material: PBMCs. Here the CDR3 DNA reads TGTGCCACCAGCAGAGATCTACAGTCCTACGAGCAGTACTTC. Translation gives CATSRDLQSYEQYF.